This paragraph reports one T cell receptor (beta chain). CDR1 is SGHRS, CDR2 YFSETQ, per germline. Unmatched junction bases numbered 15, after V lost 4 bases and J lost 7 bases. The CDR3 runs 17 residues. The data originate from a study of blood T cell repertoires in COVID-19. Libraries were prepared by immunoSEQ multiplex PCR; TCRdb keeps only in-frame clonotypes and omits some of them. The sample records fewer than 250,000 clones, roughly 85% being singletons. Specimen: peripheral blood. The chain recombines TRBV5-1 with TRBJ1-5; 9 bases match TRBD1. The sequence was obtained from a woman aged 40 to 49 with active or convalescent COVID-19. Here the CDR3 reads CASSVNPPGQGMQPQHF. The CDR3 DNA reads as TGCGCCAGCAGCGTAAATCCTCCGGGACAGGGAATGCAGCCCCAGCATTTT. Full variable domain (outside the CDR3, taken from reference TRBV5-1 and TRBJ1-5): KAGVTQTPRYLIKTRGQQVTLSCSPISGHRSVSWYQQTPGQGLQFLFEYFSETQRNKGNFPGRFSGRQFSNSRSEMNVSTLELGDSALYLCASSVNPPGQGMQPQHFGDGTRLSIL.